A selection of T cell receptor beta chains follows, all from one sample in a study of early T cells in non-severe SARS-CoV-2 infection. TCRdb reprocessed the 5' RACE reads via MiXCR and lists one record per CDR3 protein. This table holds tens of thousands of distinct CDR3 sequences, around 5.2% found once. Sequenced input: whole blood. Receptors originate from an adult who was a healthcare worker with PCR-confirmed SARS-CoV-2 infection or an uninfected control (not recorded which). The CDR3 runs from the conserved cysteine through the conserved F or W. A D gene is named only where the DNA matches it firmly. Where a row states a size, it is once, few, many or the class of an expanded clone; other rows omit it.

size,length,J,V,D,DNA,CDR3
many,18,TRBJ1-3,TRBV4-1,.,TGCGCCAGCAGCCCCATCTCCCTCCAGAAGAGCTCTGGAAACACCATATATTTT,CASSPISLQKSSGNTIYF
few,12,TRBJ2-4,TRBV29-1,TRBD1,TGCAGCGCAACCGGGACAGGGAATACAGAGTACTTC,CSATGTGNTEYF
many,14,TRBJ2-1,TRBV20-1,TRBD2,TGCAGTGCTAGAGGTCTAGCGGTTTACAATGAGCAGTTCTTC,CSARGLAVYNEQFF
many,11,TRBJ1-6,TRBV21-1,.,TGTGCCAGCAGCAAGATGCCACCCCTCCACTTT,CASSKMPPLHF
many,17,TRBJ1-2,TRBV9,.,TGTGCCAGCAGCGTAGGGAGCCTAGAGGGAGCTAACTATGGCTACACCTTC,CASSVGSLEGANYGYTF
.,13,TRBJ2-1,TRBV5-1,TRBD2,TGCGCCAGCAGCTTGGGACTAGCGAAAGAGCAGTTCTTC,CASSLGLAKEQFF
.,15,TRBJ1-5,TRBV27,.,TGTGCCAGCAGTTTTCGTGCTGCACCCGATCAGCCCCAGCATTTT,CASSFRAAPDQPQHF
.,16,TRBJ2-5,TRBV6-6,TRBD2,TGTGCCAGCAGTCATCTAGCGGGGGGGCCAGTGGAGACCCAGTACTTC,CASSHLAGGPVETQYF
many,15,TRBJ1-6,TRBV5-6,.,TGTGCCAGCAGCTTGGTTCCGGGTCAAAATTCACCCCTCCACTTT,CASSLVPGQNSPLHF
few,15,TRBJ2-1,TRBV4-2,.,TGTGCCAGCAGCCCCGGAGATAGCGGTGCCCCTGAGCAGTTCTTC,CASSPGDSGAPEQFF